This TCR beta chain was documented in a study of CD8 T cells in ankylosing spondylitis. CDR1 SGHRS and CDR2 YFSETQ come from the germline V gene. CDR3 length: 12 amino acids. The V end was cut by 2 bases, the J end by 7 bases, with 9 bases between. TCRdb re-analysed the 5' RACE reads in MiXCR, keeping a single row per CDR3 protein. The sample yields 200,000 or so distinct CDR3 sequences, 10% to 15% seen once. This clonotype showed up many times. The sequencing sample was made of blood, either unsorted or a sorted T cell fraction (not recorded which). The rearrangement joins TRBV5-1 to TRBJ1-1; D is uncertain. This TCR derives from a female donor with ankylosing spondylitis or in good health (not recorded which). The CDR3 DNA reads TGCGCCAGCAGCTTTTCGGAGAATGAAGCTTTCTTT. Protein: CASSFSENEAFF.